These 23 T cell receptor beta chains came from one sample sequenced in a study of regulatory T cells in long-lasting Graves disease. Both iRepertoire HTBI primers and Arm-PCR of CDR3 regions were used to build the TCR beta libraries. From the multiplex PCR reads, TCRdb called clonotypes with MiXCR, one entry per CDR3 protein. The sample contains over 300,000 distinct CDR3 sequences, 15% to 20% of which appear only once. Time point indicated: persistent/refractory GD, antithyroid drugs over 5 years with positive TRAb. From RNA extracted from PBMCs, the TCR library was made. The material sequenced was peripheral blood mononuclear cells (PBMCs), taken when the disease was refractory, from a patient treated with antithyroid drugs. The source is a female donor with Graves disease.

Remarks on this clonotype: Given a much more abundant clone one base away, this may be a read error. The chain recombines TRBV6-2 or TRBV6-3 with TRBJ1-6; D remains ambiguous. The germline V gene has CDR1 MNHEY and CDR2 SVGEGT. The CDR3 consists of 15 residues. The V gene lost 6 bases and the J gene lost 9 bases, with 18 bases spanning the gap. CDR3 nucleotide sequence: TGTGCCAGCAGCCCCGAGGAAGGCAATTGTTCACCCCTCCACTTT. This encodes CASSPEEGNCSPLHF.

The chain uses TRBV27 and TRBJ2-1; 9 bases line up with TRBD1. J lost 4 bases, V lost 6 bases, and 7 bases had no gene match. The CDR3 runs 15 residues. Germline CDR1 and CDR2: MNHEY and SMNVEV (reference sequence). The CDR3 DNA reads TGTGCCAGCAGCTCACAGGGGGCAGTTTACAATGAGCAGTTCTTC. As protein: CASSSQGAVYNEQFF.

This clonotype was seen many times. The chain combines TRBV12-3 or TRBV12-4 with TRBJ2-7; 7 nucleotides agree with TRBD2. CDR3 length: 14 residues. The V segment lost 1 base and the J segment 4 bases; nucleotides outside the gene matches: 4. The CDR3 sequence is CASSLGLAVYEQYF. CDR3 sequence (DNA): TGTGCCAGCAGTTTAGGCCTAGCGGTTTACGAGCAGTACTTC.

The V gene is TRBV18, the J gene TRBJ2-5; 8 nucleotides line up with TRBD1. The germline gives CDR1 KGHSH, CDR2 LQKENI. The junction had 7 bases not matched to a gene; V was cut back by 3 bases and J by 4 bases. The CDR3 runs to 15 residues. CDR3 region: CASSPARGHRETQYF. The CDR3 DNA is TGTGCCAGCTCACCGGCCAGGGGGCATCGAGAGACCCAGTACTTC.

This clonotype was recorded many times. The chain joins TRBV11-2 to TRBJ2-2; D tentatively reads TRBD1 or TRBD2 (5 bases each). V lost 4 bases and J 4 bases, leaving 13 bases between the germline ends. The CDR3 length is 15 residues. The germline V gene encodes CDR1 SGHAT and CDR2 FQNNGV. The CDR3 DNA reads TGTGCCAGCAGCTCGGGGCTGCGTGGCACCGGGGAGCTGTTTTTT. It encodes CASSSGLRGTGELFF. Looking up the rest from reference TRBV11-2 and TRBJ2-2 gives the full variable domain: EAGVAQSPRYKIIEKRQSVAFWCNPISGHATLYWYQQILGQGPKLLIQFQNNGVVDDSQLPKDRFSAERLKGVDSTLKIQPAKLEDSAVYLCASSSGLRGTGELFFGEGSRLTVL.

This clonotype has at least ten counts. The rearrangement uses TRBV20-1 and TRBJ1-2; D is unresolved. The germline V gene encodes CDR1 DFQATT and CDR2 SNEGSKA (reference sequence). V lost 0 bases and J lost 3, with 5 bases in between. This CDR3 has 12 amino acids. The CDR3 loop is CSARDLDYGYTF. Written as DNA, the CDR3 is TGCAGTGCTAGAGATTTGGACTATGGCTACACCTTC.

The chain recombines TRBV5-1 with TRBJ2-7; tentatively, D is TRBD1 (7 bases). V lost 1 base, J lost 2 bases, and 22 bases lay in between. The CDR3 sequence is 18 residues long. Germline V gene sequence: CDR1 SGHRS, CDR2 YFSETQ. In DNA form, the CDR3 reads TGCGCCAGCAGCTTGAGGCCCAAGGGGCGGGACAGCGCCTACGAGCAGTACTTC. It specifies CASSLRPKGRDSAYEQYF.

This clonotype has a count of ten or more. The chain couples TRBV7-8 to TRBJ2-3; D unclear. Germline V gene data show CDR1 as SGHVS and CDR2 as FQNEAQ. V was shortened by 5 bases and J by 0 bases, with 3 bases between the two germline ends. This CDR3 is built from 12 residues. The CDR3 coding sequence is TGTGCCAGCAGCGTCAGCACAGATACGCAGTATTTT. It specifies CASSVSTDTQYF.

In this sample, this clonotype turned up many times. V and J are TRBV7-2 and TRBJ2-7, with 7 nucleotides matching TRBD2. CDR1 and CDR2 (germline): SGHTA, FQGNSA. Unmatched junction bases numbered 11, after V lost 5 bases and J lost 1 base. This CDR3 region has 16 residues. The CDR3 here is CASSVMGTTISYEQYF. The CDR3 DNA sequence: TGTGCCAGCAGCGTGATGGGGACTACCATATCCTACGAGCAGTACTTC. Full variable domain (remainder filled in from reference TRBV7-2 and TRBJ2-7): GAGVSQSPSNKVTEKGKDVELRCDPISGHTALYWYRQSLGQGLEFLIYFQGNSAPDKSGLPSDRFSAERTGGSVSTLTIQRTQQEDSAVYLCASSVMGTTISYEQYFGPGTRLTVT.

The CDR3 DNA sequence: TGTGCCACCAGCAGAGATCGGGGGGCTGGAAACACCATATATTTT. It yields the protein CATSRDRGAGNTIYF. The chain uses TRBV15 and TRBJ1-3; weak D call: TRBD1 (5 bases). CDR1 and CDR2 from the germline V gene are LNHNV and YYDKDF (reference sequence). The V end lost 0 bases, the J end lost 2 bases, and 8 bases lay between the germline ends. This CDR3 is built from 15 residues.

The table lists this clonotype with many counts. This chain uses TRBV12-3 or TRBV12-4 with TRBJ1-5; D not resolved. This CDR3 has 12 residues. The V end was cut by 4 bases, the J end by 3 bases, with 4 bases between. The CDR3 region is CASSWANQPQHF. The CDR3 DNA reads TGTGCCAGCAGTTGGGCCAATCAGCCCCAGCATTTT.

This clonotype was seen a few times. The V gene is TRBV7-9, the J gene TRBJ1-1, with D maybe TRBD1 (5 bases). This CDR3 has 16 amino acids. The V gene lost 2 bases and the J gene lost 6 bases, with 19 bases spanning the gap. Germline CDR1 is SEHNR and CDR2 is FQNEAQ (reference sequence). CDR3 residues: CASSLLIRAQGSEAFF. CDR3 coding DNA: TGTGCCAGCAGCTTATTAATCAGGGCCCAGGGCTCTGAAGCTTTCTTT.

Regarding this clonotype: A much larger clonotype is one base distant, so this may be a read error. Likely a read error: the CDR3 ends without its conserved phenylalanine or tryptophan. The V call is TRBV28, the J call TRBJ1-2; D not resolved. CDR1 is MDHEN, CDR2 SYDVKM, per germline. This CDR3 spans 14 amino acids. V shed 1 base and J shed 2 bases, with 8 bases lying between them. CDR3 DNA sequence: TGTGCCAGCAGTTTATCTGGACTAAACTATGGCTACACCCTC. Translation gives CASSLSGLNYGYTL.

The chain uses TRBV6-1 and TRBJ1-2, with D possibly being TRBD1 (5 bases). The CDR3 loop spans 14 amino acids. CDR1 and CDR2 (germline): MNHNS, SASEGT. V lost 1 base, J lost 4 bases, and 10 bases lay in between. In nucleotides, the CDR3 is TGTGCCAGCAGTGAAGTAGGGGCGGGCTATGGCTACACCTTC. Amino acids: CASSEVGAGYGYTF.

Points on this clonotype: A junction end diverges from the germline sequence, so it may reflect a read error. The chain joins TRBV7-2 to TRBJ2-5; 7 bases are shared with TRBD2. Germline V CDR1 and CDR2: SGHTA, FQGNSA. The CDR3 runs to 15 residues. The CDR3 DNA is TGTGCCAGCAGCTTAGTCTTCGGGGGAGGGGAGACCCAGTGCTTC. Its translation: CASSLVFGGGETQCF.

At least ten counts were recorded for this clonotype. The chain uses TRBV7-9 and TRBJ1-1, with D unclear. Trimming removed 2 bases at V and 4 bases at J, with 2 bases between. The germline V gene has CDR1 SEHNR and CDR2 FQNEAQ (reference sequence). The CDR3 spans 11 residues. CDR3 bases: TGTGCCAGCAGCTTATTCACTGAAGCTTTCTTT. This translates into CASSLFTEAFF.

This clonotype was counted many times. The chain employs TRBV7-2 and TRBJ2-7; 12 bases match TRBD2. CDR1 and CDR2 from the germline V gene are SGHTA and FQGNSA. The CDR3 contains 15 residues. The ends lost 7 bases at V and 4 bases at J; junction bases unmatched: 8. DNA for the CDR3: TGTGCCAGCACAACCGGACTAGCGGGGTCTTACGAGCAGTACTTC. Translation: CASTTGLAGSYEQYF. Full variable domain (rest looked up from reference TRBV7-2 and TRBJ2-7): GAGVSQSPSNKVTEKGKDVELRCDPISGHTALYWYRQSLGQGLEFLIYFQGNSAPDKSGLPSDRFSAERTGGSVSTLTIQRTQQEDSAVYLCASTTGLAGSYEQYFGPGTRLTVT.

This chain uses TRBV7-3 with TRBJ2-3; D unresolved. The CDR3 is made up of 13 amino acids. V lost 4 bases to trimming and J lost 5 bases, with 10 bases between them. Per germline, CDR1 SGHTA and CDR2 FQGTGA. The chain's CDR3 is CASSSSMGDTQYF. The DNA of the CDR3 is TGTGCCAGCAGCTCCTCAATGGGAGATACGCAGTATTTT.

In this sample, this clonotype turned up a few times. The V gene is TRBV27, the J gene TRBJ1-4, with D unresolved. Trimming stripped 3 bases from V and 4 bases from J, with 9 bases between. This CDR3 has 14 amino acids. The germline CDR1 and CDR2 sequences are MNHEY and SMNVEV (reference sequence). In DNA, the CDR3 is TGTGCCAGCAGTTTCGGGTGGGATAATGAAAAACTGTTTTTT. The encoded protein is CASSFGWDNEKLFF.

The gene calls are TRBV20-1 and TRBJ1-6; D is uncertain. The CDR3 consists of 12 residues. V was cut by 7 bases and J by 10 bases, with 14 bases left in between. Germline V gives CDR1 DFQATT, CDR2 SNEGSKA (reference sequence). The CDR3 reads CSVVGRESPLHF. CDR3 nucleotide sequence: TGCAGTGTGGTAGGGAGGGAATCACCCCTCCACTTT.

This clonotype was picked up a small number of times. This chain uses TRBV7-2 with TRBJ2-5; D is unresolved. V was trimmed by 2 bases and J by 2 bases, leaving 6 bases between them. CDR1 SGHTA and CDR2 FQGNSA come from the germline V gene. This CDR3 has 13 amino acids. The CDR3 DNA is TGTGCCAGCAGCTTATGGGTTCAAGAGACCCAGTACTTC. Translated: CASSLWVQETQYF.

This clonotype was observed a few times. V and J are TRBV18 and TRBJ1-4, with no clear D. CDR1 KGHSH and CDR2 LQKENI come from the germline V gene. This CDR3 spans 15 amino acids. Trimming shortened V by 5 bases and J by 5 bases, and 15 bases separated the two germline ends. In nucleotides, the CDR3 is TGTGCCAGCTCAGCTTACGGAGGAGAGAATGAAAAACTGTTTTTT. Amino acids: CASSAYGGENEKLFF.

V and J are TRBV18 and TRBJ2-7; D gene uncertain. This CDR3 is built from 14 residues. CDR1 and CDR2 (germline): KGHSH, LQKENI. Trimming cost V 6 bases and J 4 bases, with 16 bases left between them. The chain's CDR3 is CASSPSGQGYEQYF. In nucleotides, the CDR3 is TGTGCCAGCTCTCCATCGGGCCAAGGGTACGAGCAGTACTTC.